Listed below are T cell receptor beta chains from one sample, sequenced in a study of CXCR3-negative and CXCR3-positive naive CD8 T cells. No DNA is given; TCRdb re-called the 5' RACE reads and lists each CDR3 protein once. This listing includes under 45,000 distinct CDR3 sequences. The sequenced sample consisted of memory CD8+ T cells from blood. These TCRs come from a human donor in good health. Some clones in this sample may be carry-over from other donors' samples. CDR3s include the opening cysteine and the closing phenylalanine or tryptophan. The order of the fields is clone size, J gene, V gene, CDR3 protein. Rows give clone size only sometimes, using once, few, many, or a class for an expanded clone.

size: -
J: TRBJ2-2
V: TRBV28
CDR3: CASGEWAGELFF

size: -
J: TRBJ2-2
V: TRBV6-1
CDR3: CASGNPAGNGELFF

size: -
J: TRBJ2-7
V: TRBV4-3
CDR3: CASSQVGGAYEQYF

size: -
J: TRBJ2-2
V: TRBV5-1
CDR3: CASSLGTNTGELFF

size: -
J: TRBJ1-5
V: TRBV15
CDR3: CATSSNSYRDINQPQHF

size: medium-sized
J: TRBJ2-1
V: TRBV6-4
CDR3: CASSGGGGAVNEQFF

size: -
J: TRBJ1-1
V: TRBV11-1
CDR3: CASSLVVRLNTEAFF

size: -
J: TRBJ2-1
V: TRBV3-1
CDR3: CASSPHKTGFNEQFF

size: -
J: TRBJ2-7
V: TRBV20-1
CDR3: CSAQSASSYEQYF

size: -
J: TRBJ1-1
V: TRBV30
CDR3: CAWSATDEAFF

size: -
J: TRBJ2-7
V: TRBV14
CDR3: CASSQERGSAQYF

size: -
J: TRBJ2-1
V: TRBV20-1
CDR3: CSALFAGPYNEQFF

size: -
J: TRBJ2-7
V: TRBV28
CDR3: CASSPDTASYEQYF

size: -
J: TRBJ2-3
V: TRBV11-2
CDR3: CASSPFGGGEDTQYF

size: -
J: TRBJ2-3
V: TRBV11-2
CDR3: CASSGRTIGVISTDTQYF

size: -
J: TRBJ2-1
V: TRBV27
CDR3: CASSPGTAYNEQFF

size: -
J: TRBJ2-7
V: TRBV6-6
CDR3: CASSYLRDRNYEQYF

size: -
J: TRBJ2-3
V: TRBV28
CDR3: CASSPSFFGRGTTDTQYF

size: -
J: TRBJ2-5
V: TRBV12-3/TRBV12-4
CDR3: CASSALTIAGQETQYF

size: -
J: TRBJ1-5
V: TRBV10-2
CDR3: CASIEGERRHF

size: -
J: TRBJ2-1
V: TRBV20-1
CDR3: CSARVPSGRWEQFF

size: -
J: TRBJ2-3
V: TRBV6-5
CDR3: CASSLTSSDTQYF

size: -
J: TRBJ1-2
V: TRBV29-1
CDR3: CSVVPPGYGYTF

size: -
J: TRBJ2-7
V: TRBV12-3/TRBV12-4
CDR3: CASSFGQTYEQYF

size: -
J: TRBJ2-1
V: TRBV7-9
CDR3: CASSSETGGHNEQFF

size: -
J: TRBJ1-1
V: TRBV19
CDR3: CASTTVREAFF

size: -
J: TRBJ2-2
V: TRBV6-5
CDR3: CASSSSMETNTGELFF

size: -
J: TRBJ2-5
V: TRBV6-4
CDR3: CASSASGGEQETQYF

size: -
J: TRBJ2-1
V: TRBV7-8
CDR3: CASSLGGFGTGHSNEQFF

size: -
J: TRBJ2-7
V: TRBV15
CDR3: CATSRGPATPDEQYF

size: -
J: TRBJ2-2
V: TRBV28
CDR3: CANSLNRGGTGELFF

size: -
J: TRBJ1-2
V: TRBV10-3
CDR3: CAIGLDSPYGYTF

size: -
J: TRBJ1-2
V: TRBV15
CDR3: CATREFNPQGSDGYTF

size: -
J: TRBJ2-7
V: TRBV19
CDR3: CASSTLLGLADEQYF

size: -
J: TRBJ2-3
V: TRBV29-1
CDR3: CSVVILGGDTQYF

size: -
J: TRBJ2-7
V: TRBV29-1
CDR3: CSVADSYEQYF

size: -
J: TRBJ1-4
V: TRBV13
CDR3: CASSGQDQREKLFF

size: -
J: TRBJ2-3
V: TRBV4-1
CDR3: CASSQVGGRSTDTQYF

size: -
J: TRBJ1-2
V: TRBV6-5
CDR3: CASSVSSAGGYTF

size: -
J: TRBJ2-7
V: TRBV6-5
CDR3: CASSYASGNLYEQYF

size: -
J: TRBJ2-7
V: TRBV19
CDR3: CASSIDNRKGSYEQYF

size: -
J: TRBJ2-7
V: TRBV12-3/TRBV12-4
CDR3: CASSPQGGGYEQYF

size: -
J: TRBJ2-7
V: TRBV5-1
CDR3: CASSLAGGLSEQYF

size: -
J: TRBJ2-7
V: TRBV7-9
CDR3: CASSSTFGDYSSYEQYF

size: -
J: TRBJ2-2
V: TRBV20-1
CDR3: CSARDFEGQGSGELFF

size: -
J: TRBJ2-2
V: TRBV7-8
CDR3: CASSQRDIYTGELFF

size: -
J: TRBJ2-2
V: TRBV12-3/TRBV12-4
CDR3: CASSFGLTGELFF

size: -
J: TRBJ2-7
V: TRBV15
CDR3: CATSKPGVHEQYF

size: -
J: TRBJ2-3
V: TRBV10-1
CDR3: CASSEVGGATDTQYF

size: -
J: TRBJ2-6
V: TRBV6-2/TRBV6-3
CDR3: CASSTGAGANVLTF

size: -
J: TRBJ2-3
V: TRBV4-3
CDR3: CASSQGPTTDTQYF

size: -
J: TRBJ2-3
V: TRBV29-1
CDR3: CSVGSGSFDTQYF